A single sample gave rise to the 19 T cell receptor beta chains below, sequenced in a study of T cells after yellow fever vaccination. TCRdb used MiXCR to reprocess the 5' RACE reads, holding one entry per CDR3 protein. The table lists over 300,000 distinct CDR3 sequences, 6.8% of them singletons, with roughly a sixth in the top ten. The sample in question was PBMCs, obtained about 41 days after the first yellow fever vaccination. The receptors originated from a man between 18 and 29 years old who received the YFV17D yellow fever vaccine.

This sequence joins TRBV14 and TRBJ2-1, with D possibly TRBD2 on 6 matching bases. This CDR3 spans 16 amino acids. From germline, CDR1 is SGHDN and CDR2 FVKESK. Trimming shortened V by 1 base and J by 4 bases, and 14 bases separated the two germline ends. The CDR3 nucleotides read TGTGCCAGCAGCCAAGCCCGGGACTGGGGATACAATGAGCAGTTCTTC. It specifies CASSQARDWGYNEQFF.

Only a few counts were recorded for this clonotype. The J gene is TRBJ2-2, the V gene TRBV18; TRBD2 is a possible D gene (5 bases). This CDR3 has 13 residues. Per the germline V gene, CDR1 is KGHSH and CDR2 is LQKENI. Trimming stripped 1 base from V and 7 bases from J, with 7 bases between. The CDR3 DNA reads TGTGCCAGCTCACCACGGCGGGTCGGGGAGCTGTTTTTT. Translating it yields CASSPRRVGELFF.

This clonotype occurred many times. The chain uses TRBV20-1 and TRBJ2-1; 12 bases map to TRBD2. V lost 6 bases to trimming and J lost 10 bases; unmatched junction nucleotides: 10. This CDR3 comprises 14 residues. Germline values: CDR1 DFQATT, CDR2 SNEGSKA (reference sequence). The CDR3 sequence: CSATLAGGQNEQFF. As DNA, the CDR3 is TGCAGTGCCACGCTAGCGGGGGGGCAGAACGAGCAGTTCTTC.

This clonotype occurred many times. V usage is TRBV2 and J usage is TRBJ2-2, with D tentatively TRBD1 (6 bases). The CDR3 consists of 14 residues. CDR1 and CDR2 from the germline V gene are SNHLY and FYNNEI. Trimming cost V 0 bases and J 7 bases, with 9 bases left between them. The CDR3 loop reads CASSEARGFGELFF. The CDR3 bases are TGTGCCAGCAGTGAAGCGAGGGGGTTCGGGGAGCTGTTTTTT.

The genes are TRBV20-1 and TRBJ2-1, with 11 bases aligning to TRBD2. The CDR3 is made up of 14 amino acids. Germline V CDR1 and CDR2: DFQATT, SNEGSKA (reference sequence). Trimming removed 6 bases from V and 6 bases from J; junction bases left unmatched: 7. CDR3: CSAALAGGPNEQFF. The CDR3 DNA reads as TGCAGTGCCGCCTTAGCGGGGGGGCCCAATGAGCAGTTCTTC.

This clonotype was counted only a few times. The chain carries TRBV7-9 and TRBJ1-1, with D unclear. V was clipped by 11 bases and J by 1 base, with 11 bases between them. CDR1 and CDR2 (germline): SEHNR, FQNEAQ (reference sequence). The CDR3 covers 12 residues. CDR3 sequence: CAATGKNTEAFF. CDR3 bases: TGTGCCGCCACCGGGAAGAACACTGAAGCTTTCTTT.

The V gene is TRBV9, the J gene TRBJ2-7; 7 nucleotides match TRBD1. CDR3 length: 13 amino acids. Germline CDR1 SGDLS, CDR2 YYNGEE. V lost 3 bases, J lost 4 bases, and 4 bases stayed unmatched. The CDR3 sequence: CASSARQGYEQYF. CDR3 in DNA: TGTGCCAGCAGCGCCAGACAGGGATACGAGCAGTACTTC.

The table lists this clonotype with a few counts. The DNA for the CDR3 is TGTGCCTGGAGTGTAGGGTCTGCGGGACGCCGGGCTTTCTTT. Translating gives CAWSVGSAGRRAFF. J is TRBJ1-1 and V is TRBV30; D is possibly TRBD1 (5 bases). Trimming left V 0 bases short and J 11 bases short, with 19 bases between. The CDR3 length is 14 residues. Per the germline V gene, CDR1 is GTSNPN and CDR2 is SVGIG (reference sequence).

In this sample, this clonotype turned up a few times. The CDR3 is CASSGPEQGYTF. As DNA, the CDR3 is TGTGCCAGTAGTGGGCCCGAACAAGGCTACACCTTC. The genes are TRBV19 and TRBJ1-2, with D unclear. The V end lost 5 bases, the J end lost 8 bases, and 12 bases lay between the germline ends. CDR1 is LNHDA, CDR2 SQIVND, per germline (reference sequence). This CDR3 has 12 amino acids.

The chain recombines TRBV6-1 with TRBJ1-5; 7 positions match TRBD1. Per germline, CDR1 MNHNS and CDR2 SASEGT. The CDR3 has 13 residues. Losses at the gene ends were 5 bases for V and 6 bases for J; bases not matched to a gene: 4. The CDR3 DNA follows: TGTGCCAGCAGTCCGAACAGGGGTCAGCCCCAGCATTTT. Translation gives CASSPNRGQPQHF.

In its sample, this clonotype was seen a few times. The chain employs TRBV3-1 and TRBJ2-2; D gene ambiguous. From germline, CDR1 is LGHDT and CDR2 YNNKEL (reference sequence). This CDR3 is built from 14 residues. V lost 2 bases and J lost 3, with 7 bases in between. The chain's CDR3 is CASSQPRDTGELFF. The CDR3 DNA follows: TGTGCCAGCAGCCAACCCCGGGACACCGGGGAGCTGTTTTTT. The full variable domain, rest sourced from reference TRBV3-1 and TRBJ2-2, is DTAVSQTPKYLVTQMGNDKSIKCEQNLGHDTMYWYKQDSKKFLKIMFSYNNKELIINETVPNRFSPKSPDKAHLNLHINSLELGDSAVYFCASSQPRDTGELFFGEGSRLTVL.

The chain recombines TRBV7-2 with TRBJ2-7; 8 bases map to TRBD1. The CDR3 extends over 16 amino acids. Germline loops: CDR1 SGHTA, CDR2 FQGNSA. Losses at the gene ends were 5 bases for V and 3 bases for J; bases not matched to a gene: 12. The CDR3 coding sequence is TGTGCCAGCAGCACGACCCCCGGGACAGGCCTCTACGAGCAGTACTTC. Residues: CASSTTPGTGLYEQYF.

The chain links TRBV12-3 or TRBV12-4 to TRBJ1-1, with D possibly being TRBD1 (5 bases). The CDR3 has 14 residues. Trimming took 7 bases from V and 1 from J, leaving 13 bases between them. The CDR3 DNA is TGTGCCAGCACCGAGGGTGGGGGGAACACTGAAGCTTTCTTT. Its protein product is CASTEGGGNTEAFF.

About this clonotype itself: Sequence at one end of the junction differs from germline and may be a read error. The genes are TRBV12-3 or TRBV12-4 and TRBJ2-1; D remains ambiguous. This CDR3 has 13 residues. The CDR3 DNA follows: TGTGCCATCAGTTTCAATCTCCGCAATGAGCAGTTCTTC. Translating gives CAISFNLRNEQFF.

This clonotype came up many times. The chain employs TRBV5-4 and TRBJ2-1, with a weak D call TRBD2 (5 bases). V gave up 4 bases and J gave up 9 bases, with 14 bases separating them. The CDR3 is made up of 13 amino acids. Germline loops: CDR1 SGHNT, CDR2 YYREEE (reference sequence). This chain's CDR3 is CASSGDYPSEQFF. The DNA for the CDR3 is TGTGCCAGCAGCGGAGACTATCCGAGTGAGCAGTTCTTC.

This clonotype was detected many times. CDR3 nucleotide sequence: TGTGCCACCGCCCGGGGGGCAGGGGACACCGGGGAGCTGTTTTTT. Its protein is CATARGAGDTGELFF. The chain combines TRBV19 with TRBJ2-2, with D perhaps TRBD2 (7 bases). Germline CDR1 and CDR2: LNHDA and SQIVND (reference sequence). The V end was cut by 10 bases, the J end by 3 bases, with 18 bases between. This CDR3 has 15 residues. Variable domain in full (rest from reference TRBV19 and TRBJ2-2): DGGITQSPKYLFRKEGQNVTLSCEQNLNHDAMYWYRQDPGQGLRLIYYSQIVNDFQKGDIAEGYSVSREKKESFPLTVTSAQKNPTAFYLCATARGAGDTGELFFGEGSRLTVL.

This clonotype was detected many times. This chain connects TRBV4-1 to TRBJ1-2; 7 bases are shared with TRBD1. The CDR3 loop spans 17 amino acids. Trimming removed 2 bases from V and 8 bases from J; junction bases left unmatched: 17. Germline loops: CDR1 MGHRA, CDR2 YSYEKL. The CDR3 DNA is TGCGCCAGCAGCCAACCTACCCGTCGACAGGGACTGAGGGGCTACACCTTC. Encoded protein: CASSQPTRRQGLRGYTF.

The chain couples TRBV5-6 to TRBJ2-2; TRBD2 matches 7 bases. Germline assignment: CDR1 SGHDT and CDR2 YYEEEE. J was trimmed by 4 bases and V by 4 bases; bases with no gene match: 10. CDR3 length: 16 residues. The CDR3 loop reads CASSSGVEGFTGELFF. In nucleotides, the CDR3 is TGTGCCAGCAGCAGCGGGGTTGAGGGATTCACCGGGGAGCTGTTTTTT.

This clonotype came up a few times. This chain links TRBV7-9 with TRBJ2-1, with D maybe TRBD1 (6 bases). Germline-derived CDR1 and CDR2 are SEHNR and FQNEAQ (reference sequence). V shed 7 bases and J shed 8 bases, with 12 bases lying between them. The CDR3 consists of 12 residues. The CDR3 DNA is TGTGCCAGCAAACGAGGGGGTGATGAGCAGTTCTTC. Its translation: CASKRGGDEQFF.